This is a list of T cell receptor beta chains from one sample in a study of cytotoxic CD8 clonotypes in ibrutinib-treated CLL. Method: immunoSEQ multiplex PCR; TCRdb's copy keeps in-frame clones and lacks some. The table has approximately 33,000 clones, approximately 70% seen once. This specimen was PBMCs, taken before ibrutinib treatment. Receptors were obtained from a human donor with chronic lymphocytic leukemia. CDR3s include the opening cysteine and the closing phenylalanine or tryptophan. A D gene is named only where the DNA matches it firmly. Not all rows give a size; the values are once, few, many and, for expanded clones, a class.

TRBJ2-6	-	TRBV7-9	-	CANQADGANVLTF	TGTGCCAACCAGGCGGATGGGGCCAACGTCCTGACTTTC
TRBJ1-3	-	TRBV7-9	-	CASSREAGNTIYF	TGTGCCAGCAGCCGGGAGGCAGGAAACACCATATATTTT
TRBJ2-7	-	TRBV27	few	CASSTDQGSLSYEQYF	TGTGCCAGCAGTACGGATCAGGGTTCCCTTTCTTACGAGCAGTACTTC
TRBJ1-3	-	TRBV7-2	once	CASSLLVRCVGNTIYF	TGTGCCAGCAGCTTATTGGTCAGGTGTGTTGGAAACACCATATATTTT
TRBJ1-3	TRBD1	TRBV25-1	medium-sized	CASSEYDRAGNTIYF	TGTGCCAGCAGTGAATATGACAGGGCTGGAAACACCATATATTTT
TRBJ1-1	-	TRBV19	few	CASRASGSGMNTEAFF	TGTGCCAGTAGGGCCTCCGGGTCCGGAATGAACACTGAAGCTTTCTTT
TRBJ2-7	TRBD1	TRBV11-3	once	CASSLAGQGSYEQYF	TGTGCCAGCAGCTTAGCGGGACAGGGCTCCTACGAGCAGTACTTC
TRBJ2-5	-	TRBV29-1	-	CSVDEQRQTQYF	TGCAGCGTTGACGAGCAGCGCCAGACCCAGTACTTC
TRBJ1-5	-	TRBV9	-	CASSVGGGTRPQHF	TGTGCCAGCAGCGTAGGGGGGGGCACTCGGCCCCAGCATTTT
TRBJ2-5	TRBD2	TRBV4-1	-	CASSRSGGGQETQYF	TGCGCCAGCAGCCGGAGCGGGGGGGGGCAAGAGACCCAGTACTTC
TRBJ2-7	-	TRBV6-1	-	CATWGPPYEQYF	TGTGCCACCTGGGGACCACCCTACGAGCAGTACTTC
TRBJ2-1	-	TRBV7-2	-	CASSSRLNNEQFF	TGTGCCAGCAGCTCGCGACTGAACAATGAGCAGTTCTTC
TRBJ2-7	-	TRBV18	-	CASSVSSYEQYF	TGTGCCAGCTCAGTGAGCTCCTACGAGCAGTACTTC
TRBJ1-2	TRBD1	TRBV4-3	-	CASSPGTAYGYTF	TGCGCCAGCAGCCCTGGGACAGCCTATGGCTACACCTTC
TRBJ2-1	-	TRBV6-5	-	CASSYGGVGLNEQFF	TGTGCCAGCAGTTACGGGGGAGTGGGGCTCAATGAGCAGTTCTTC
TRBJ2-7	TRBD2	TRBV27	-	CASTNPGLASEQYF	TGTGCCAGCACCAACCCGGGACTAGCCAGCGAGCAGTACTTC
TRBJ1-5	-	TRBV19	-	CATRTDLYSNQPQHF	TGTGCCACCAGGACAGACCTCTATAGCAATCAGCCCCAGCATTTT
TRBJ2-7	TRBD1	TRBV30	-	CAWSVVGQGRYEQYF	TGTGCCTGGAGTGTTGTAGGACAGGGGCGGTACGAGCAGTACTTC
TRBJ1-6	-	TRBV7-2	-	CAIQTGTTDSPLHF	TGTGCCATCCAGACCGGGACAACTGACTCACCCCTCCACTTT
TRBJ2-1	TRBD1	TRBV6-4	-	CASSARTGNNEQFF	TGTGCCAGCAGCGCCAGGACAGGAAACAATGAGCAGTTCTTC
TRBJ2-1	TRBD2	TRBV25-1	-	CASRASGLAGGSEQFF	TGTGCCAGCAGAGCCTCGGGACTAGCGGGAGGAAGTGAGCAGTTCTTC
TRBJ2-4	TRBD2	TRBV5-1	-	CASSFQAGAREVQYF	TGCGCCAGCAGCTTCCAAGCGGGGGCCAGGGAGGTTCAGTACTTC
TRBJ2-7	-	TRBV5-5	few	CASSLRDSSYEQYF	TGTGCCAGCAGCTTGAGAGACAGCTCCTACGAGCAGTACTTC
TRBJ2-3	-	TRBV5-4	-	CASSLPGKTSDTQYF	TGTGCCAGCAGCTTGCCGGGAAAAACCAGCGATACGCAGTATTTT
TRBJ1-6	-	TRBV14	few	CASSQVWSSPLHF	TGTGCCAGCAGCCAAGTCTGGAGTTCACCCCTCCACTTT
TRBJ1-2	TRBD1	TRBV7-2	-	CASSQQGNQGYTF	TGTGCCAGCAGCCAACAGGGGAATCAGGGCTACACCTTC
TRBJ2-1	TRBD2	TRBV7-2	-	CASSLQGTSGSGEQFF	TGTGCCAGCAGCTTGCAGGGGACTAGCGGGAGCGGTGAGCAGTTCTTC
TRBJ2-7	TRBD2	TRBV29-1	-	CSVDSGGSSYEQYF	TGCAGCGTTGATAGCGGGGGAAGCTCCTACGAGCAGTACTTC
TRBJ1-1	TRBD1	TRBV5-1	-	CASSPGTGLGEAFF	TGCGCCAGCAGTCCCGGGACAGGGCTCGGTGAAGCTTTCTTT
TRBJ2-2	-	TRBV7-9	-	CASSFTGTGELFF	TGTGCCAGCAGCTTCACAGGGACCGGGGAGCTGTTTTTT
TRBJ1-2	-	TRBV18	-	CASSPPGSDNYGYTF	TGTGCCAGCTCACCACCGGGATCGGATAACTATGGCTACACCTTC
TRBJ2-3	-	TRBV6-4	once	CASSDRLEADTQYF	TGTGCCAGCAGTGACCGGCTAGAAGCAGATACGCAGTATTTT
TRBJ2-2	-	TRBV5-1	-	CASSWRVGTGELFF	TGCGCCAGCAGCTGGCGGGTTGGCACCGGGGAGCTGTTTTTT
TRBJ1-2	-	TRBV29-1	-	CSVSGRKEQGHYGYTF	TGCAGCGTGTCGGGGAGAAAGGAACAGGGACACTATGGCTACACCTTC
TRBJ1-2	TRBD1	TRBV30	few	CAWSSGQGGYTF	TGTGCCTGGAGTTCTGGACAGGGCGGCTACACCTTC
TRBJ2-1	TRBD2	TRBV7-9	-	CASSIGLAVKTFSNEQFF	TGTGCCAGCAGCATAGGACTAGCGGTTAAAACTTTTAGCAATGAGCAGTTCTTC
TRBJ1-5	-	TRBV30	-	CAWSARGVSNQPQHF	TGTGCCTGGAGTGCACGGGGGGTGAGCAATCAGCCCCAGCATTTT
TRBJ1-4	-	TRBV11-2	-	CASAGHENEKLFF	TGTGCCAGCGCGGGACACGAAAATGAAAAACTGTTTTTT
TRBJ2-5	-	TRBV28	-	CASSLGLGLETQYF	TGTGCCAGCAGTCTAGGTTTGGGGCTTGAGACCCAGTACTTC
TRBJ1-4	-	TRBV18	few	CASSTRGTTLRGEKLFF	TGTGCCAGCTCTACCAGAGGGACTACGTTACGTGGTGAAAAACTGTTTTTT
TRBJ2-3	-	TRBV19	-	CASSILGASADTQYF	TGTGCCAGTAGTATCTTGGGAGCGAGTGCAGATACGCAGTATTTT
TRBJ2-1	-	TRBV7-9	-	CASSPPPSAASRDEQFF	TGTGCCAGCAGTCCACCCCCCTCGGCAGCTTCTAGGGATGAGCAGTTCTTC
TRBJ1-3	-	TRBV6-1	-	CASSDGASGSGNTIYF	TGTGCCAGCAGTGATGGGGCCTCTGGATCTGGAAACACCATATATTTT
TRBJ2-4	TRBD1	TRBV28	-	CASSLEGARNIQYF	TGTGCCAGCAGTTTAGAGGGGGCGCGAAACATTCAGTACTTC
TRBJ2-7	TRBD1	TRBV6-1	once	CASSTRDRGSYEQYF	TGTGCCAGCAGTACCCGGGACAGGGGGTCCTACGAGCAGTACTTC